The 15 T cell receptor beta chains below were found in one sample sequenced in a study of T-cell reconstitution after alpha-beta-depleted transplantation in children. The library targeted TCRbeta and was prepared with unique molecular identifiers. TCRdb recomputed calls from the PCR reads with MiXCR, one row per CDR3 protein. The table has under 750,000 distinct CDR3 sequences, around 23% seen once. The source was PBMCs, mostly from graft donor cells, collected 360 days after TCRalphabeta/CD19-depleted stem cell transplant. Receptor source: a boy younger than two who had a stem cell transplant for acute myeloid leukemia, so the T cells may come from the graft donor.

This clonotype has just a few counts. This rearrangement joins TRBV5-1 to TRBJ1-1; the match to TRBD1 covers 7 bases. V shed 2 bases, J shed 3 bases, and the junction held 4 bases outside the gene matches. CDR1 and CDR2 from the germline V gene are SGHRS and YFSETQ. This CDR3 region has 14 residues. The CDR3 reads CASSLGQADTEAFF. The CDR3 DNA reads TGCGCCAGCAGCTTAGGACAGGCTGACACTGAAGCTTTCTTT.

This clonotype was detected many times. The chain recombines TRBV4-3 with TRBJ1-3; D uncertain. The CDR3 is 16 amino acids. V was trimmed by 3 bases and J by 2 bases, leaving 14 bases between them. Germline lookup yields CDR1 LGHNA and CDR2 YSLEER. Written as DNA, the CDR3 is TGCGCCAGCAGCCAGATCGGACCTCCTGCTGGAAACACCATATATTTT. Protein sequence: CASSQIGPPAGNTIYF.

This clonotype was seen a handful of times. The chain carries TRBV7-9 and TRBJ2-1; D might be TRBD2 (6 bases). Germline lookup yields CDR1 SEHNR and CDR2 FQNEAQ (reference sequence). Trimming took off 2 bases at V and 4 bases at J, with 12 bases between the two ends. This CDR3 comprises 15 residues. CDR3 residues: CASSLIQAGYNEQFF. The CDR3 DNA reads as TGTGCCAGCAGCTTAATCCAGGCGGGGTACAATGAGCAGTTCTTC.

This chain uses TRBV28 with TRBJ2-1; 13 bases agree with TRBD2. This CDR3 contains 15 residues. After removal of 3 bases from V and 9 bases from J, the junction contained 5 bases not matched to a gene. Germline V CDR1 and CDR2: MDHEN, SYDVKM. The CDR3 DNA follows: TGTGCCAGCAGTTTCGGACTAGCGGGGGCGGCTGAGCAGTTCTTC. Translating gives CASSFGLAGAAEQFF.

This rearrangement joins TRBV5-6 to TRBJ1-1; maybe TRBD1 (6 bases). The CDR3 spans 13 residues. V was pared by 3 bases and J by 8 bases, with 14 bases between. CDR1 and CDR2 (germline): SGHDT, YYEEEE. CDR3 amino acids: CASSSTGQNEAFF. For the CDR3, the DNA is TGTGCCAGCAGCTCCACTGGACAGAACGAAGCTTTCTTT. Combining the CDR3 with reference TRBV5-6 and TRBJ1-1 gives the whole variable domain DAGVTQSPTHLIKTRGQQVTLRCSPKSGHDTVSWYQQALGQGPQFIFQYYEEEERQRGNFPDRFSGHQFPNYSSELNVNALLLGDSALYLCASSSTGQNEAFFGQGTRLTVV.

The chain carries TRBV6-2 or TRBV6-3 and TRBJ1-1, with D possibly TRBD1 on 6 matching bases. With 2 bases removed from V and 7 bases from J, the gap between germline ends came to 20 bases. This CDR3 is 16 amino acids long. CDR1 and CDR2 from the germline V gene are MNHEY and SVGEGT. This CDR3 reads CASSYRGRGASREAFF. CDR3 sequence (DNA): TGTGCCAGCAGTTACCGGGGCAGGGGTGCCTCCCGTGAAGCTTTCTTT.

The J gene is TRBJ2-7, the V gene TRBV20-1, with D perhaps matching TRBD1 (5 bases). In germline, CDR1 is DFQATT, CDR2 SNEGSKA (reference sequence). Trimming cost V 5 bases and J 3 bases, with 17 bases left between them. The CDR3 sequence is 14 residues long. CDR3 sequence (DNA): TGCAGTGCTCCGGACATCCTTCGGAACTACGAGCAGTACGTC. Amino acid sequence: CSAPDILRNYEQYV.

As to this clonotype: This clone may be a read error of a much larger clone one base away. The V call is TRBV11-2, the J call TRBJ2-2; D gene unclear. In germline, CDR1 is SGHAT, CDR2 FQNNGV. CDR3 length equals 14 residues. CDR3 residues: CACSLYTETGELFF. In DNA, the CDR3 is TGTGCCTGCAGCCTATATACAGAGACCGGGGAGCTGTTTTTT.

At least ten counts were recorded for this clonotype. The rearrangement links TRBV7-2 to TRBJ2-3; the D is unclear. Trimming left V 1 base short and J 0 bases short, with 8 bases between. The CDR3 sequence is 15 residues long. The germline CDR1 and CDR2 sequences are SGHTA and FQGNSA. CDR3 sequence (DNA): TGTGCCAGCAGCTTAGGAATATCCAGCACAGATACGCAGTATTTT. Residues: CASSLGISSTDTQYF.

This clonotype was detected only a few times. The chain employs TRBV12-3 or TRBV12-4 and TRBJ1-5; D not resolved. V shed 4 bases and J shed 0 bases, with 19 bases lying between them. This CDR3 has 18 amino acids. The CDR3 DNA sequence: TGTGCCAGCAGTTATGGGCCAGGACGTTCAGATAGCAATCAGCCCCAGCATTTT. The encoded protein is CASSYGPGRSDSNQPQHF.

This clonotype came up many times. The rearrangement uses TRBV7-8 and TRBJ1-5; TRBD1 might be the D (6 bases). The CDR3 loop spans 16 amino acids. Trimming left V 5 bases short and J 0 bases short, with 14 bases between. Germline V lookup: CDR1 SGHVS, CDR2 FQNEAQ. The CDR3 is CASSLKGDSSNQPQHF. The CDR3 coding sequence is TGTGCCAGCAGCCTAAAGGGGGATTCTAGCAATCAGCCCCAGCATTTT.

This clonotype came up many times. The V and J genes are TRBV29-1 and TRBJ1-3; D gene ambiguous. CDR3 length: 10 residues. V shed 6 bases and J shed 4 bases, with 4 bases lying between them. CDR1 and CDR2 from the germline V gene are SQVTM and ANQGSEA. The CDR3 reads CSVGGNTIYF. The CDR3 coding sequence is TGCAGCGTCGGCGGAAACACCATATATTTT. Based on the CDR3 plus reference TRBV29-1 and TRBJ1-3, the full variable domain is SAVISQKPSRDICQRGTSLTIQCQVDSQVTMMFWYRQQPGQSLTLIATANQGSEATYESGFVIDKFPISRPNLTFSTLTVSNMSPEDSSIYLCSVGGNTIYFGEGSWLTVV.

This clonotype has only a few counts. J is TRBJ1-3 and V is TRBV12-3 or TRBV12-4; D remains unclear. The ends were cut back, 5 bases at V and 1 base at J, with 9 bases in the middle. The CDR3 runs 14 residues. In DNA form, the CDR3 reads TGTGCCAGCAGTCCCGAGACGTCTGGAAACACCATATATTTT. Protein sequence: CASSPETSGNTIYF.

This rearrangement joins TRBV12-3 or TRBV12-4 to TRBJ1-4; D is ambiguous. Trimming stripped 1 base from V and 0 bases from J, with 15 bases between. CDR3 size: 18 residues. CDR3 sequence reads: CASSLEPTWVATNEKLFF. The CDR3 DNA is TGTGCCAGCAGTTTAGAACCTACTTGGGTTGCAACTAATGAAAAACTGTTTTTT.

The genes are TRBV3-1 and TRBJ2-7; 7 nucleotides line up with TRBD2. In germline, CDR1 is LGHDT, CDR2 YNNKEL (reference sequence). With V trimmed by 1 base and J by 7 bases, 16 bases remained unmatched. This CDR3 has 17 residues. The CDR3 DNA is TGTGCCAGCAGCCAAGGGCGTCTAGCGGATATTCGGGGAGAGCAGTACGTC. Translation: CASSQGRLADIRGEQYV.